This T cell receptor beta chain originates from a study of CD8 T cells in ankylosing spondylitis. Study-level findings and limits: The authors found the disease-linked clones to be CD8+ and relatively rare in peripheral blood. Certain motif variants had earlier been reported in reactive arthritis synovial fluid and blood. Blood of patients with ankylosing spondylitis appeared to be characterized by a TCR beta motif of several highly homologous variants. Matched synovial fluid from ankylosing spondylitis patients was reported to be enriched for disease-linked clones.

The CDR3 loop spans 16 amino acids. CDR1 is MNHNS, CDR2 SASEGT, per germline. Losses at the gene ends were 5 bases for V and 5 bases for J; bases not matched to a gene: 10. Via MiXCR, TCRdb re-called the 5' RACE reads, giving one row per CDR3 protein. Of some 290,000 distinct CDR3 sequences detected, around 19% appear once; the ten largest clones hold 7.8%. Only a few counts were recorded for this clonotype. Antigen specificity is unknown. This receptor was taken from a male donor with ankylosing spondylitis or in good health (not recorded which). The sample consisted of blood, either unsorted or a sorted T cell fraction (not recorded which). The V call is TRBV6-1, the J call TRBJ2-5; 11 bases align to TRBD1. The DNA for the CDR3 is TGTGCCAGCAGTCCCCGGACAGGGGGCGTCGGGGAGACCCAGTACTTC. Protein product: CASSPRTGGVGETQYF.